These T cell receptor beta chains were read from a single sample in a study of shared clonotypes between healthy human individuals. Using immunoSEQ multiplex PCR, the repertoire was profiled, and TCRdb retains in-frame clones only, with some absent. Of 2.5 million or so clones in the sample, roughly 92% were seen once. Material: naive CD4+ T cells sorted from blood. These receptors were taken from a man between 18 and 35 years old in good health. The CDR3 runs from the conserved cysteine through the conserved F or W. Fields, in order: J gene, D gene, V gene, clone size, CDR3 protein, CDR3 DNA. The D gene is left open where the match is weak. A clone size is listed for some rows: how often the clone was seen (once, few, many), or a class if it is expanded.

J gene: TRBJ2-1; D gene: -; V gene: TRBV11-2; clone size: -; CDR3 protein: CASSREWSYNEQFF; CDR3 DNA: TGTGCCAGCAGCCGCGAGTGGTCCTACAATGAGCAGTTCTTC
J gene: TRBJ2-4; D gene: -; V gene: TRBV2; clone size: once; CDR3 protein: CASRAEENIQYF; CDR3 DNA: TGTGCCAGCCGGGCGGAGGAAAACATTCAGTACTTC
J gene: TRBJ2-3; D gene: TRBD2; V gene: TRBV5-6; clone size: -; CDR3 protein: CASSFIAGADTQYF; CDR3 DNA: TGTGCCAGCAGCTTCATAGCGGGAGCAGATACGCAGTATTTT
J gene: TRBJ2-5; D gene: -; V gene: TRBV5-4; clone size: -; CDR3 protein: CASGGLETQYF; CDR3 DNA: TGTGCCAGCGGGGGGCTTGAGACCCAGTACTTC
J gene: TRBJ2-5; D gene: TRBD1; V gene: TRBV14; clone size: -; CDR3 protein: CASSRDSQTYQETQYF; CDR3 DNA: TGTGCCAGCAGCCGGGACAGCCAAACGTACCAAGAGACCCAGTACTTC
J gene: TRBJ2-3; D gene: -; V gene: TRBV19; clone size: -; CDR3 protein: CASTLSGLPIPTDTQYF; CDR3 DNA: TGTGCCAGTACCCTTTCGGGACTCCCGATCCCCACAGATACGCAGTATTTT
J gene: TRBJ1-5; D gene: -; V gene: TRBV5-8; clone size: -; CDR3 protein: CASSPTGTAVQPQHF; CDR3 DNA: TGTGCCAGCAGCCCAACCGGGACGGCGGTTCAGCCCCAGCATTTT
J gene: TRBJ2-1; D gene: -; V gene: TRBV11-2; clone size: -; CDR3 protein: CASSSTGRISYNEQFF; CDR3 DNA: TGTGCCAGCAGCTCCACAGGGCGGATCTCCTACAATGAGCAGTTCTTC
J gene: TRBJ2-7; D gene: TRBD1; V gene: TRBV5-1; clone size: -; CDR3 protein: CASSAGQGRDEQYF; CDR3 DNA: TGCGCCAGCAGCGCGGGACAGGGCCGAGACGAGCAGTACTTC
J gene: TRBJ2-7; D gene: -; V gene: TRBV28; clone size: -; CDR3 protein: CASSLSQERYEQYF; CDR3 DNA: TGTGCCAGCAGTTTATCACAGGAAAGATACGAGCAGTACTTC
J gene: TRBJ2-3; D gene: -; V gene: TRBV5-1; clone size: -; CDR3 protein: CASSIAGPTDTQYF; CDR3 DNA: TGCGCCAGCAGTATTGCAGGACCAACAGATACGCAGTATTTT
J gene: TRBJ1-1; D gene: -; V gene: TRBV21-1; clone size: -; CDR3 protein: CASSKLEGGRSTEAFF; CDR3 DNA: TGTGCCAGCAGCAAACTTGAAGGAGGTCGGTCTACTGAAGCTTTCTTT
J gene: TRBJ1-5; D gene: -; V gene: TRBV28; clone size: -; CDR3 protein: CASSLTGRNQPQHF; CDR3 DNA: TGTGCCAGCAGTTTAACAGGGCGCAATCAGCCCCAGCATTTT
J gene: TRBJ1-1; D gene: TRBD1; V gene: TRBV7-9; clone size: -; CDR3 protein: CASSLNPGQVTEAFF; CDR3 DNA: TGTGCCAGCAGCTTGAATCCGGGACAGGTCACTGAAGCTTTCTTT
J gene: TRBJ2-7; D gene: TRBD1; V gene: TRBV2; clone size: once; CDR3 protein: CASSMLRDSRVSYEQYF; CDR3 DNA: TGTGCCAGCAGTATGCTCCGGGACAGCAGAGTCTCCTACGAGCAGTACTTC
J gene: TRBJ2-5; D gene: -; V gene: TRBV11-2; clone size: -; CDR3 protein: CASSWRGEQETQYF; CDR3 DNA: TGTGCCAGCAGCTGGAGAGGGGAGCAAGAGACCCAGTACTTC
J gene: TRBJ2-3; D gene: TRBD1; V gene: TRBV30; clone size: -; CDR3 protein: CACQWKGAIDTQYF; CDR3 DNA: TGTGCCTGCCAATGGAAGGGGGCCATAGATACGCAGTATTTT
J gene: TRBJ1-2; D gene: -; V gene: TRBV5-4; clone size: few; CDR3 protein: CASKARGEPYGYTF; CDR3 DNA: TGTGCCAGCAAGGCCAGGGGAGAACCCTATGGCTACACCTTC
J gene: TRBJ2-7; D gene: TRBD1; V gene: TRBV27; clone size: -; CDR3 protein: CASRQPTGINSYEQYF; CDR3 DNA: TGTGCCAGCCGCCAACCGACAGGGATCAACTCCTACGAGCAGTACTTC
J gene: TRBJ2-7; D gene: TRBD2; V gene: TRBV5-6; clone size: once; CDR3 protein: CASSWISGGPYEQYF; CDR3 DNA: TGTGCCAGCAGCTGGATTAGCGGGGGGCCATACGAGCAGTACTTC